Presented here are 31 T cell receptor beta chains from one specimen sequenced in a study of cytomegalovirus exposure and HLA in healthy donors. Amplification used 60 Vbeta primers and 13 Jbeta primers. Clones were read by immunoSEQ multiplex PCR, and TCRdb kept only the in-frame ones, dropping some. The table includes roughly 100,000 clones, around 77% detected once. Sequenced material: PBMCs. All receptors derive from a male donor in good health and CMV-seropositive.

The genes are TRBV6-5 and TRBJ2-7; D might be TRBD1 (6 bases). V lost 5 bases and J 1 base, leaving 15 bases between the germline ends. The CDR3 is made up of 15 amino acids. Looked up from germline, CDR1 is MNHEY and CDR2 is SVGAGI. CDR3 amino acids: CASSITGHRSYEQYF. The CDR3 bases are TGTGCCAGCAGTATTACAGGGCATAGGTCCTACGAGCAGTACTTC.

The rearrangement links TRBV2 to TRBJ2-5; TRBD2 might be the D (7 bases). This CDR3 has 15 amino acids. Germline assignment: CDR1 SNHLY and CDR2 FYNNEI. Trimming cost V 4 bases and J 5 bases, with 17 bases left between them. DNA of the CDR3: TGTGCCAGCAGTGGGGGGGGGCCCACTTCTGAGACCCAGTACTTC. It is translated as CASSGGGPTSETQYF. The full variable domain, its missing parts supplied by reference TRBV2 and TRBJ2-5, is EPEVTQTPSHQVTQMGQEVILRCVPISNHLYFYWYRQILGQKVEFLVSFYNNEISEKSEIFDDQFSVERPDGSNFTLKIRSTKLEDSAMYFCASSGGGPTSETQYFGPGTRLLVL.

This sequence joins TRBV27 and TRBJ2-5, with TRBD1 identical over 8 bases. This CDR3 region has 15 residues. With V trimmed by 6 bases and J by 1 base, 7 bases remained unmatched. CDR1 and CDR2 (germline): MNHEY, SMNVEV (reference sequence). The CDR3 DNA is TGTGCCAGCAGCAAGGGACAGGCCGGCCAAGAGACCCAGTACTTC. Its protein is CASSKGQAGQETQYF.

In its sample, this clone was seen once. The chain links TRBV7-8 to TRBJ2-7; 9 nucleotides align to TRBD1. CDR3 size: 15 residues. The junction had 11 bases not matched to a gene; V was cut back by 7 bases and J by 4 bases. From germline, CDR1 is SGHVS and CDR2 FQNEAQ. The CDR3: CASNLKGQGTYEQYF. The CDR3 coding sequence is TGTGCCAGCAATCTTAAGGGACAGGGAACATACGAGCAGTACTTC.

V is TRBV19 and J is TRBJ1-2; 8 bases map to TRBD1. V shed 8 bases and J 2 bases; nucleotides not matched to a gene: 10. The CDR3 covers 15 residues. Germline CDR1 is LNHDA and CDR2 is SQIVND (reference sequence). CDR3 sequence (DNA): TGTGCCAGTTGCCGCCAGGGGGCTAAGAACTATGGCTACACCTTC. Translated, it gives CASCRQGAKNYGYTF.

The V call is TRBV28, the J call TRBJ2-7; TRBD2 aligns across 8 bases. The CDR3 has 14 amino acids. Germline V CDR1 and CDR2: MDHEN, SYDVKM. V was pared by 7 bases and J by 2 bases, with 7 bases of the junction left unmatched. The CDR3 nucleotides read TGTGCCAGCATCCCGGGAGGGAGCACCTACGAGCAGTACTTC. Translated: CASIPGGSTYEQYF.

The genes are TRBV5-1 and TRBJ2-1; TRBD1 aligns across 7 bases. V lost 5 bases and J lost 5; bases outside the gene matches: 4. This CDR3 region has 13 residues. Germline V gene data show CDR1 as SGHRS and CDR2 as YFSETQ. CDR3 DNA sequence: TGCGCCAGCAGTTCGGACAGGAACAATGAGCAGTTCTTC. Residues: CASSSDRNNEQFF.

This clone was seen a few times. The chain's CDR3 is CASKSDRAHEQYF. CDR3 nucleotides: TGTGCCAGTAAATCGGACAGGGCCCACGAGCAGTACTTC. J is TRBJ2-7 and V is TRBV19, with 8 nucleotides matching TRBD1. J gave up 5 bases and V 7 bases, and 7 bases lay outside the gene matches. Germline V gene lookup returns CDR1 LNHDA and CDR2 SQIVND (reference sequence). The CDR3 runs to 13 residues.

This chain connects TRBV4-1 to TRBJ2-5; D is unclear. V lost 1 base and J 1 base, leaving 7 bases between the germline ends. The CDR3 contains 14 residues. Germline V gives CDR1 MGHRA, CDR2 YSYEKL. CDR3 region: CASSQGYGQETQYF. Here the CDR3 DNA reads TGCGCCAGCAGCCAAGGATACGGCCAAGAGACCCAGTACTTC.

This clone showed up just a few times. The rearrangement links TRBV7-8 to TRBJ1-1; no clear D gene. This CDR3 is 12 amino acids long. Germline V gene data show CDR1 as SGHVS and CDR2 as FQNEAQ. With 3 bases removed from V and 5 bases from J, the gap between germline ends came to 7 bases. In DNA form, the CDR3 reads TGTGCCAGCAGCTTCACCAGTACTGAAGCTTTCTTT. Translating gives CASSFTSTEAFF.

This clone was seen once. The chain has TRBV19 and TRBJ2-3, with TRBD2 as a possible D gene (5 bases). Germline V gene sequence: CDR1 LNHDA, CDR2 SQIVND (reference sequence). The V gene lost 5 bases and the J gene lost 5 bases, with 17 bases spanning the gap. CDR3 length: 15 amino acids. This chain's CDR3 is CASSAGLVGGDTQYF. In DNA form, the CDR3 reads TGTGCCAGTAGTGCCGGACTGGTAGGAGGAGATACGCAGTATTTT.

The J gene is TRBJ2-3, the V gene TRBV7-9; D is unresolved. The V end lost 7 bases, the J end lost 2 bases, and 19 bases lay between the germline ends. This CDR3 spans 16 amino acids. Germline lookup yields CDR1 SEHNR and CDR2 FQNEAQ (reference sequence). The CDR3 spells CASKWVRTGSTDTQYF. The CDR3 DNA reads as TGTGCCAGCAAGTGGGTCCGTACGGGTTCCACAGATACGCAGTATTTT.

This clone has a handful of counts. The rearrangement joins TRBV7-3 to TRBJ1-3; perhaps TRBD1 as D (6 bases). Germline CDR1 is SGHTA and CDR2 is FQGTGA. The CDR3 spans 17 residues. V was trimmed by 7 bases and J by 0 bases, leaving 19 bases between them. The CDR3: CASNLNTRGSSGNTIYF. DNA of the CDR3: TGTGCCAGCAACCTAAACACCAGGGGCAGCTCTGGAAACACCATATATTTT. The whole variable domain, filled in from reference TRBV7-3 and TRBJ1-3, reads GAGVSQTPSNKVTEKGKYVELRCDPISGHTALYWYRQSLGQGPEFLIYFQGTGAADDSGLPNDRFFAVRPEGSVSTLKIQRTERGDSAVYLCASNLNTRGSSGNTIYFGEGSWLTVV.

J is TRBJ1-4 and V is TRBV6-6; 8 bases line up with TRBD1. V was clipped by 4 bases and J by 8 bases; unmatched bases: 9. This CDR3 is built from 15 residues. Germline CDR1 MNHNY, CDR2 SVGAGI (reference sequence). The CDR3 region is CASSWGTGGTEKLFF. The CDR3 bases are TGTGCCAGCAGTTGGGGGACAGGTGGGACGGAAAAACTGTTTTTT.

This chain connects TRBV7-3 to TRBJ2-7; a possible D gene is TRBD2 (7 bases). V shed 2 bases and J shed 5 bases, with 16 bases lying between them. Germline CDR1 is SGHTA and CDR2 is FQGTGA. The CDR3 is 15 amino acids. This chain's CDR3 is CASSLGGGVANEQYF. The DNA for the CDR3 is TGTGCCAGCAGCTTAGGAGGGGGGGTGGCCAACGAGCAGTACTTC.

This sequence joins TRBV5-3 and TRBJ1-2, with 8 bases that match TRBD1. TRBV5-3 is an ORF, with its function uncertain. V gave up 9 bases and J gave up 11 bases; unmatched junction bases: 9. This CDR3 contains 11 residues. CDR3 sequence (DNA): TGTGCCACGACGGACAGGGTGGGTTACACCTTC. Protein product: CATTDRVGYTF.

The chain carries TRBV2 and TRBJ2-3; D perhaps matches TRBD2 (5 bases). Germline V CDR1 and CDR2: SNHLY, FYNNEI. V shed 6 bases and J shed 3 bases, with 10 bases lying between them. This CDR3 contains 13 residues. This chain's CDR3 is CASRGGQTDTQYF. The CDR3 DNA is TGTGCCAGCAGGGGCGGGCAGACAGATACGCAGTATTTT.

The V and J genes are TRBV18 and TRBJ2-1; possible D gene TRBD2, 6 bases. Germline CDR1 and CDR2: KGHSH and LQKENI. Between the trimmed V and J ends, which lost 5 bases and 0 bases, there was a span of 8 bases. The CDR3 has 14 amino acids. Written as DNA, the CDR3 is TGTGCCAGCTCAGGGGGGAGCTCCTACAATGAGCAGTTCTTC. Translating it yields CASSGGSSYNEQFF. Based on the CDR3 plus reference TRBV18 and TRBJ2-1, the full variable domain is NAGVMQNPRHLVRRRGQEARLRCSPMKGHSHVYWYRQLPEEGLKFMVYLQKENIIDESGMPKERFSAEFPKEGPSILRIQQVVRGDSAAYFCASSGGSSYNEQFFGPGTRLTVL.

The V and J genes are TRBV19 and TRBJ2-1; TRBD2 might be the D (8 bases). In germline, CDR1 is LNHDA, CDR2 SQIVND (reference sequence). The CDR3 runs to 16 residues. Between the trimmed V and J ends, which lost 8 bases and 4 bases, there was a span of 21 bases. The CDR3 coding sequence is TGTGCCAGTGCCCCGGGAGGGGGCCCTATGTACAATGAGCAGTTCTTC. Protein sequence: CASAPGGGPMYNEQFF.

The chain has TRBV19 and TRBJ2-5; weak D call: TRBD1 (6 bases). Between the trimmed V and J ends, which lost 2 bases and 0 bases, there was a span of 7 bases. CDR3 size: 14 residues. CDR1 LNHDA and CDR2 SQIVND come from the germline V gene (reference sequence). As DNA, the CDR3 is TGTGCCAGTAGTATAACAGGGTACCAAGAGACCCAGTACTTC. It yields the protein CASSITGYQETQYF. The full variable domain, completed using reference TRBV19 and TRBJ2-5, is DGGITQSPKYLFRKEGQNVTLSCEQNLNHDAMYWYRQDPGQGLRLIYYSQIVNDFQKGDIAEGYSVSREKKESFPLTVTSAQKNPTAFYLCASSITGYQETQYFGPGTRLLVL.

The V gene is TRBV4-1, the J gene TRBJ2-4, with D hard to call. Trimming took off 2 bases at V and 6 bases at J, with 17 bases between the two ends. The CDR3 is 16 amino acids. Germline lookup yields CDR1 MGHRA and CDR2 YSYEKL. The CDR3 is CASSQPRVSRGNIQYF. The CDR3 DNA follows: TGCGCCAGCAGCCAACCACGGGTCTCGCGCGGAAACATTCAGTACTTC.

Written as DNA, the CDR3 is TGTGCCAGCTCACCAGGTAGCGACTCCTACGAGCAGTACTTC. It is translated as CASSPGSDSYEQYF. This chain uses TRBV18 with TRBJ2-7; D perhaps matches TRBD2 (5 bases). Trimming shortened V by 2 bases and J by 0 bases, and 8 bases separated the two germline ends. Per the germline V gene, CDR1 is KGHSH and CDR2 is LQKENI. The CDR3 runs to 14 residues. The full variable domain, with the rest looked up from reference TRBV18 and TRBJ2-7, is NAGVMQNPRHLVRRRGQEARLRCSPMKGHSHVYWYRQLPEEGLKFMVYLQKENIIDESGMPKERFSAEFPKEGPSILRIQQVVRGDSAAYFCASSPGSDSYEQYFGPGTRLTVT.

This clone was seen only once. V usage is TRBV10-3 and J usage is TRBJ2-1; 9 positions match TRBD2. Unmatched junction bases numbered 11, after V lost 4 bases and J lost 7 bases. Germline V lookup: CDR1 ENHRY, CDR2 SYGVKD. This CDR3 spans 16 amino acids. Here the CDR3 reads CAISGASGALRNEQFF. CDR3 coding DNA: TGTGCCATCAGTGGGGCTAGCGGGGCCCTTAGGAATGAGCAGTTCTTC.

V usage is TRBV7-9 and J usage is TRBJ2-5; 7 nucleotides line up with TRBD1. This CDR3 is 15 amino acids long. The germline V gene has CDR1 SEHNR and CDR2 FQNEAQ (reference sequence). Losses at the gene ends were 2 bases for V and 5 bases for J; bases not matched to a gene: 8. The CDR3 loop reads CASSLIYRGKETQYF. CDR3 nucleotide sequence: TGTGCCAGCAGCTTAATATACAGGGGAAAGGAGACCCAGTACTTC.

This clone was seen only once. The J gene is TRBJ1-6, the V gene TRBV25-1; 8 bases are shared with TRBD1. The CDR3 runs to 15 residues. After removal of 1 base from V and 9 bases from J, the junction contained 5 bases not matched to a gene. Germline values: CDR1 MGHDK, CDR2 SYGVNS. CDR3 residues: CASSESQTGVSPLHF. CDR3 DNA sequence: TGTGCCAGCAGTGAATCCCAGACAGGGGTTTCACCCCTCCACTTT.

This sequence joins TRBV5-1 and TRBJ2-5, with 9 bases lining up with TRBD2. The CDR3 spans 15 residues. With V trimmed by 1 base and J by 4 bases, 5 bases remained unmatched. Germline values: CDR1 SGHRS, CDR2 YFSETQ. CDR3 DNA sequence: TGCGCCAGCAGCTTGTGGATGCGGGGGGGAGAGACCCAGTACTTC. Translation: CASSLWMRGGETQYF.

The chain links TRBV19 to TRBJ2-2, with 16 bases fitting TRBD2. Germline V gene lookup returns CDR1 LNHDA and CDR2 SQIVND (reference sequence). This CDR3 contains 18 residues. The J segment lost 6 bases and the V segment lost 6 bases, leaving 10 bases of the junction unmatched. The CDR3 loop reads CASSGTSGRALGPGELFF. CDR3 in DNA: TGTGCCAGTAGCGGGACTAGCGGGAGGGCCTTAGGACCCGGGGAGCTGTTTTTT.

V and J are TRBV2 and TRBJ2-5; 11 nucleotides agree with TRBD2. V was pared by 6 bases and J by 4 bases, with 4 bases of the junction left unmatched. Germline V gene sequence: CDR1 SNHLY, CDR2 FYNNEI. This CDR3 region has 14 residues. For the CDR3, the DNA is TGTGCCAGCAGGCCTGGGACTAGCGGAGAGACCCAGTACTTC. It is translated as CASRPGTSGETQYF.

As for this clone: The junction differs from germline at one of its ends, possibly a read error. The chain recombines TRBV29-1 with TRBJ2-2, with 8 bases matching TRBD2. CDR3 length equals 16 residues. Germline-derived CDR1 and CDR2 are SQVTM and ANQGSEA. CDR3 sequence (DNA): TGCAGCGTCGGAAGGGTAAGCGGGGGAGAACACCGGGGAGCTGTTTTT. This gives the protein CSVGRVSGGEHRGAVF.

V is TRBV6-6 and J is TRBJ1-2, with 9 positions matching TRBD1. The CDR3 has 13 amino acids. V trimming: 7 bases; J trimming: 8 bases; junction bases outside the gene matches: 8. Per germline, CDR1 MNHNY and CDR2 SVGAGI (reference sequence). CDR3 protein: CASKGTGREGYTF. The CDR3 DNA reads TGTGCCAGCAAGGGGACAGGGAGGGAAGGCTACACCTTC.

This sequence joins TRBV7-2 and TRBJ2-7, with D uncertain. Per germline, CDR1 SGHTA and CDR2 FQGNSA. CDR3 size: 14 residues. V was trimmed by 1 base and J by 6 bases, leaving 13 bases between them. CDR3 protein: CASSLEQPYVEQYF. Written as DNA, the CDR3 is TGTGCCAGCAGCTTAGAACAGCCCTACGTCGAGCAGTACTTC. The whole variable domain, remainder taken from reference TRBV7-2 and TRBJ2-7, is GAGVSQSPSNKVTEKGKDVELRCDPISGHTALYWYRQSLGQGLEFLIYFQGNSAPDKSGLPSDRFSAERTGGSVSTLTIQRTQQEDSAVYLCASSLEQPYVEQYFGPGTRLTVT.